The 7 T cell receptor beta chains below all came from one sample that was sequenced in a study of T cells after yellow fever vaccination (dated by TCRdb to the late 2010s). The library was prepared using 5' RACE. Sequencing relied on an Illumina NovaSeq 6000. TCRdb reworked the public reads: Q25 trimming with fastp, MiXCR clone assembly, productive beta chains retained. Entries are consolidated by CDR3 protein sequence, retaining the most common genes and DNA. In this sample the table shows some 250,000 distinct CDR3 sequences, roughly 3.5% of which occur a single time. The top ten clones comprise roughly a fifth of the sample. The treatment or condition label, read with the paper, signifies: live attenuated yellow fever vaccine strain. The sequenced sample was PBMCs, obtained 15 days after the yellow fever booster vaccination. Receptor source: a young man who received the YFV17D yellow fever vaccine.

This clonotype was detected many times. The rearrangement links TRBV20-1 to TRBJ1-5; unclear D gene. CDR1 is DFQATT, CDR2 SNEGSKA, per germline (reference sequence). V shed 2 bases and J shed 11 bases, with 4 bases lying between them. The CDR3 extends over 9 amino acids. The CDR3 protein is CSARLTQHF. CDR3 bases: TGCAGTGCTAGATTGACCCAGCATTTT.

The gene calls are TRBV7-9 and TRBJ1-1; D ambiguous. Germline V gene lookup returns CDR1 SEHNR and CDR2 FQNEAQ (reference sequence). V dropped 1 base and J dropped 8 bases, with 8 bases sitting between them. CDR3 length: 12 residues. The CDR3 DNA reads TGTGCCAGCAGCTTAGAAGTGGGAGAAGCTTTCTTT. Translated, it gives CASSLEVGEAFF.

The sample holds many counts of this clonotype. CDR3 amino acids: CASSRHGTAQYTEAFF. The DNA for the CDR3 is TGTGCCAGCAGTCGACACGGGACAGCGCAGTACACTGAAGCTTTCTTT. The chain joins TRBV27 to TRBJ1-1, with 7 bases identical to TRBD1. Trimming at V came to 5 bases and at J to 3 bases, leaving 12 bases not matched to a gene. The CDR3 is made up of 16 amino acids. CDR1 MNHEY and CDR2 SMNVEV come from the germline V gene (reference sequence).

At least ten counts were recorded for this clonotype. The chain has TRBV7-8 and TRBJ2-7; TRBD1 aligns across 8 bases. This CDR3 spans 14 amino acids. CDR1 is SGHVS and CDR2 is FQNEAQ in the germline V gene. With 3 bases clipped from V and 4 bases from J, the junction kept 5 bases outside the gene matches. CDR3: CASSLGGQVYEQYV. As DNA, the CDR3 is TGTGCCAGCAGCTTGGGGGGACAGGTTTACGAGCAGTACGTC.

This clonotype was counted ten times or more. The chain carries TRBV28 and TRBJ1-1; D unclear. V was clipped by 3 bases and J by 4 bases, with 9 bases between them. The germline gives CDR1 MDHEN, CDR2 SYDVKM. CDR3 length: 13 residues. The chain's CDR3 is CASSFSMVTEAFF. DNA for the CDR3: TGTGCCAGCAGTTTTTCGATGGTCACTGAAGCTTTCTTT.

Ten or more counts support this clonotype. The rearrangement links TRBV20-1 to TRBJ1-6; D possibly corresponds to TRBD1 (5 bases). The ends were cut back, 5 bases at V and 5 bases at J, with 16 bases in the middle. From germline, CDR1 is DFQATT and CDR2 SNEGSKA (reference sequence). The length of the CDR3 is 15 residues. The CDR3 sequence: CSAPNAGRDNSPLHF. The CDR3, as DNA: TGCAGTGCTCCCAATGCGGGGCGGGATAATTCACCCCTCCACTTT.

CDR3 coding DNA: TGTGCCAGCCGAAGGGGGGAAAGCTCACCCCTCCACTTT. Its protein is CASRRGESSPLHF. This chain links TRBV3-1 with TRBJ1-6; D possibly corresponds to TRBD1 (6 bases). This CDR3 contains 13 residues. CDR1 and CDR2 (germline): LGHDT, YNNKEL (reference sequence). With 8 bases removed from V and 10 bases from J, the gap between germline ends came to 15 bases.